A single sample is the source of the 11 T cell receptor beta chains below, sequenced in a study of T cell responses to AZD1222 COVID-19 vaccine. Libraries were prepared by immunoSEQ multiplex PCR; TCRdb keeps only in-frame clonotypes and omits some of them. The sample lists about 150,000 clones; about 91% were seen once. Specimen: peripheral blood, collected 28 days after the second AZD1222 dose. These receptors were taken from an adult who received the AZD1222 COVID-19 vaccine.

This chain uses TRBV5-1 with TRBJ2-2, with TRBD2 matching 9 bases. Germline trimming cut 3 bases from V and 2 bases from J; bases unmatched to any gene: 8. Germline assignment: CDR1 SGHRS and CDR2 YFSETQ. This CDR3 contains 17 residues. CDR3 residues: CASSSVSSGANTGELFF. The CDR3 DNA follows: TGCGCCAGCAGCTCAGTATCTAGCGGGGCCAACACCGGGGAGCTGTTTTTT.

This clone was found a few times. This chain connects TRBV6-5 to TRBJ1-1; 10 nucleotides line up with TRBD1. This CDR3 spans 14 amino acids. With 7 bases clipped from V and 8 bases from J, the junction kept 10 bases outside the gene matches. The germline gives CDR1 MNHEY, CDR2 SVGAGI. The CDR3, as DNA: TGTGCCAGCACCCGTGACAGGGGGCGAGGGGAAGCTTTCTTT. Translation: CASTRDRGRGEAFF.

The CDR3 here is CASSLGSREGNYGYTF. In nucleotides, the CDR3 is TGTGCCAGCAGCCTAGGGAGTAGAGAAGGTAACTATGGCTACACCTTC. This chain uses TRBV7-2 with TRBJ1-2, with D unclear. The CDR3 extends over 16 amino acids. The germline gives CDR1 SGHTA, CDR2 FQGNSA. The V end was cut by 5 bases, the J end by 1 base, with 17 bases between.

This chain connects TRBV5-6 to TRBJ2-2; D may be TRBD1 (5 bases). The length of the CDR3 is 15 residues. The V end lost 0 bases, the J end lost 4 bases, and 10 bases lay between the germline ends. The germline V gene encodes CDR1 SGHDT and CDR2 YYEEEE. CDR3 region: CASSLEGAGTGELFF. In DNA, the CDR3 is TGTGCCAGCAGCTTGGAAGGGGCAGGCACCGGGGAGCTGTTTTTT.

The chain uses TRBV7-2 and TRBJ2-1; possible D gene TRBD2, 7 bases. This CDR3 contains 15 residues. V lost 5 bases and J lost 3, with 14 bases in between. Germline values: CDR1 SGHTA, CDR2 FQGNSA. The CDR3: CASSLGGADYNEQFF. The CDR3 DNA is TGTGCCAGCAGCCTGGGGGGGGCGGACTACAATGAGCAGTTCTTC.

V usage is TRBV7-6 and J usage is TRBJ1-4, with unresolved D. The CDR3 has 14 residues. V dropped 2 bases and J dropped 1 base, with 5 bases sitting between them. CDR1 and CDR2 from the germline V gene are SGHVS and FNYEAQ. The CDR3 here is CASSLRGTNEKLFF. In DNA form, the CDR3 reads TGTGCCAGCAGCTTAAGAGGAACTAATGAAAAACTGTTTTTT.

V usage is TRBV24-1 and J usage is TRBJ2-2, with TRBD1 as a possible D gene (5 bases). CDR1 KGHDR and CDR2 SFDVKD come from the germline V gene. CDR3 length: 13 residues. The V gene lost 5 bases and the J gene lost 4 bases, with 7 bases spanning the gap. CDR3 loop: CATSGTGTGELFF. Here the CDR3 DNA reads TGTGCCACCAGTGGTACAGGCACCGGGGAGCTGTTTTTT.

The chain couples TRBV7-9 to TRBJ2-5; 9 bases line up with TRBD2. The CDR3 runs 17 residues. V was pared by 6 bases and J by 1 base, with 12 bases of the junction left unmatched. Per germline, CDR1 SEHNR and CDR2 FQNEAQ (reference sequence). The CDR3, as DNA: TGTGCCAGCAGTAGCTATCAGCGGGGGGTAGTCCAAGAGACCCAGTACTTC. It yields the protein CASSSYQRGVVQETQYF.

This chain joins TRBV5-4 and TRBJ2-1; 8 bases fit TRBD2. This CDR3 comprises 16 residues. V shed 4 bases and J 6 bases; nucleotides not matched to a gene: 12. Germline CDR1 and CDR2: SGHNT and YYREEE (reference sequence). As DNA, the CDR3 is TGTGCCAGCAGCCGCGGGACTAGTGGCCTCCTCAATGAGCAGTTCTTC. Amino acids: CASSRGTSGLLNEQFF.

The rearrangement links TRBV19 to TRBJ2-5, with 12 positions matching TRBD2. Germline V gene sequence: CDR1 LNHDA, CDR2 SQIVND (reference sequence). This CDR3 has 18 residues. V was pared by 7 bases and J by 5 bases, with 17 bases of the junction left unmatched. The CDR3: CASNPEGLLAGGKETQYF. The CDR3 region has the DNA TGTGCCAGTAATCCAGAAGGGCTACTAGCGGGGGGAAAGGAGACCCAGTACTTC.

The genes are TRBV7-8 and TRBJ1-3; D is unclear. Germline assignment: CDR1 SGHVS and CDR2 FQNEAQ. Trimming pared 5 bases from V and 0 bases from J, leaving 11 bases between. The CDR3 spans 15 residues. The CDR3, as DNA: TGTGCCAGCAGCACTCGAGACCACTCTGGAAACACCATATATTTT. Residues: CASSTRDHSGNTIYF.